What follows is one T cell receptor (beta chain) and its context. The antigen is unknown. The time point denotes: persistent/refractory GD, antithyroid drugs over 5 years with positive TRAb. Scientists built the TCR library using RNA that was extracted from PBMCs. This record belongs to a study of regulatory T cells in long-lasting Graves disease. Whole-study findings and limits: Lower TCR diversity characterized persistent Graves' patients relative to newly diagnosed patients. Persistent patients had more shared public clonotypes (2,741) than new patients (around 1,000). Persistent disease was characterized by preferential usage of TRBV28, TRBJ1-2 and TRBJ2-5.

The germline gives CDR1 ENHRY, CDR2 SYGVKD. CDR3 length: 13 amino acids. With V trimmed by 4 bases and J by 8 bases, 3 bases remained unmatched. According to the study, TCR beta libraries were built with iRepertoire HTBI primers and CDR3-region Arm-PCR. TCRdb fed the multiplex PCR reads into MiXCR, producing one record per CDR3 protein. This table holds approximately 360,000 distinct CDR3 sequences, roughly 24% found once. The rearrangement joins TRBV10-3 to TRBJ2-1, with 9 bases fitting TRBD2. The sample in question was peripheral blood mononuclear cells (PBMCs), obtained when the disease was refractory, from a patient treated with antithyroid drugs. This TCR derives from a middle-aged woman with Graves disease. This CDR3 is CAISAGGGDEQFF. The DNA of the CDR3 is TGTGCCATCAGTGCGGGCGGGGGGGATGAGCAGTTCTTC.